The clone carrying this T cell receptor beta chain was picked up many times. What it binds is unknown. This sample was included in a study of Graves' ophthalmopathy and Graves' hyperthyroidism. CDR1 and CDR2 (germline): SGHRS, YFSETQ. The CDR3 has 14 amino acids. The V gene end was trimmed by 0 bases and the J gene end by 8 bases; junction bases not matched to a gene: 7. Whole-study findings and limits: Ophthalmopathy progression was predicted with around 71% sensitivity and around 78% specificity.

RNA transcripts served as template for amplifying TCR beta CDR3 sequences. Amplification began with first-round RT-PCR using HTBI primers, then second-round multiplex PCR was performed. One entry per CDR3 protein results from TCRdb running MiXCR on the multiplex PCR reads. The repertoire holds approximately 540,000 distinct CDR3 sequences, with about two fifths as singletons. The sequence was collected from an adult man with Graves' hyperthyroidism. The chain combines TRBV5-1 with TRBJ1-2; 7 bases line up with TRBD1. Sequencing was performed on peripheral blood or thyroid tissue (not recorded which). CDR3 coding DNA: TGCGCCAGCAGCTTGGAAAGGGGGCTTGGGGGCTACACCTTC. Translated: CASSLERGLGGYTF. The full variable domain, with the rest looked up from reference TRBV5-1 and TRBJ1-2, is KAGVTQTPRYLIKTRGQQVTLSCSPISGHRSVSWYQQTPGQGLQFLFEYFSETQRNKGNFPGRFSGRQFSNSRSEMNVSTLELGDSALYLCASSLERGLGGYTFGSGTRLTVV.